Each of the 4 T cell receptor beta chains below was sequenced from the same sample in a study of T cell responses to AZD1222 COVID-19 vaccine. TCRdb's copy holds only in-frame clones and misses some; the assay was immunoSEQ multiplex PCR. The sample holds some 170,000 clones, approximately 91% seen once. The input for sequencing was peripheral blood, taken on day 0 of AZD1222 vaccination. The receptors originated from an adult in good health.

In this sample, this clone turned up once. The CDR3 sequence is CASSTDRASGNTIYF. The CDR3 DNA sequence: TGTGCCAGCAGTACGGACAGGGCATCTGGAAACACCATATATTTT. The V call is TRBV6-5, the J call TRBJ1-3; 8 bases agree with TRBD1. CDR3 length: 15 residues. Germline-derived CDR1 and CDR2 are MNHEY and SVGAGI. V lost 5 bases, J lost 1 base, and 4 bases stayed unmatched.

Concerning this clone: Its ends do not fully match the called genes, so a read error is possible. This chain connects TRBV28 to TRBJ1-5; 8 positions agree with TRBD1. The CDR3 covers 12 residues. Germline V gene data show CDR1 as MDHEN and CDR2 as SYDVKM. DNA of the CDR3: TGTGCCAGCAGTTTAAGCCCGGGACAGGCCCTTTTT. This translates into CASSLSPGQALF.

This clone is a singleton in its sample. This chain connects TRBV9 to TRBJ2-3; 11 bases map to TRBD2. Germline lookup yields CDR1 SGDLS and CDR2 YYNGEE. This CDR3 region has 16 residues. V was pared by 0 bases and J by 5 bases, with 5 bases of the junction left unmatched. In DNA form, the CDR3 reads TGTGCCAGCAGCGTAGGACTAGCGGGATTGAGAGATACGCAGTATTTT. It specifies CASSVGLAGLRDTQYF.

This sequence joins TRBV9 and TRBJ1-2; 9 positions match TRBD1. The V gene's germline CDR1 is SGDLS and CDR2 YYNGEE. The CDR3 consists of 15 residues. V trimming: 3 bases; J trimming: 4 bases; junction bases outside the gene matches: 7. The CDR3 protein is CASSAGTGLGYGYTF. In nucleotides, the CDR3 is TGTGCCAGCAGCGCCGGGACAGGGTTGGGCTATGGCTACACCTTC.